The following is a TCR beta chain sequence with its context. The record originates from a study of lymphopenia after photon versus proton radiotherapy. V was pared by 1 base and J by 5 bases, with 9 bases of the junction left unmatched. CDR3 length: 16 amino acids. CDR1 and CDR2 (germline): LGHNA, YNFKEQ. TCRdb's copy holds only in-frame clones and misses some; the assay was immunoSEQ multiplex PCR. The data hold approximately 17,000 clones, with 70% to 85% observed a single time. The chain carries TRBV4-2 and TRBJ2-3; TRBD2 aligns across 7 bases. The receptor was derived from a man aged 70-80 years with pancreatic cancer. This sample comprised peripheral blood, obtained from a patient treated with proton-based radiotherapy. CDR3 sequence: CASSQAGGRALDTQYF. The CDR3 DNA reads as TGTGCCAGCAGCCAAGCTGGTGGGAGGGCCTTAGATACGCAGTATTTT.